This TCR beta chain was captured by sequencing in a study of cytomegalovirus exposure and HLA in healthy donors. Broader study findings: Accurate predictions that matched the HLA-A and HLA-B alleles of most subjects were reportedly made from TCR beta sequences. Later analysis showed TCR association rates varying by HLA locus, highest for DRB1 and lowest for HLA-C.

Comments on this clone: Its antigen is as yet unknown.

Use of 60 Vbeta and 13 Jbeta primers characterized the PCR. Profiling relied on immunoSEQ multiplex PCR, and the TCRdb table lists in-frame clones only, not all of them. The sample lists hundreds of thousands of clones, 82% occurring once. This sequence originates from a man aged 40-50 years in good health and CMV-seropositive. The sample was PBMCs.

The CDR3 coding sequence is TGCGCCAGCAGCCTCGGACTAGCGGGTACCCAAGAGACCCAGTACTTC. It yields the protein CASSLGLAGTQETQYF. The chain employs TRBV5-1 and TRBJ2-5, with 11 bases identical to TRBD2. CDR1 and CDR2 from the germline V gene are SGHRS and YFSETQ. CDR3 length: 16 amino acids. The trim removed 4 bases at V and 1 base at J, leaving 6 bases unmatched.